The T cell receptor beta chain under discussion was sequenced for a study of shared clonotypes between healthy human individuals. The CDR3 runs 14 residues. V was clipped by 4 bases and J by 2 bases, with 11 bases between them. Germline values: CDR1 SNHLY, CDR2 FYNNEI. The repertoire was sequenced with immunoSEQ multiplex PCR; TCRdb's copy has only in-frame clones and lacks some. The data contain about 1.1 million clones, around 78% of them singletons. In its sample, this clone was seen once. Sequenced input: memory CD4+ T cells from PBMCs. Subset: CD45RA-negative fraction. This TCR derives from a man between 18 and 29 years old in good health. Some clones in this sample may be carry-over from other donors' samples. The chain recombines TRBV2 with TRBJ1-2, with a tentative D call TRBD1 (5 bases). In DNA form, the CDR3 reads TGTGCCAGCAGTGTTCAACCAGGGAACTATGGCTACACCTTC. Protein sequence: CASSVQPGNYGYTF.